This TCR beta chain derives from a study of OX40 agonist ivuxolimab in advanced cancers. A note on the overall study: The costimulatory receptor OX40 (CD134) was targeted by ivuxolimab, a fully human IgG2 agonistic monoclonal antibody. Intravenous ivuxolimab was administered to patients every 2 weeks at six dose levels: 0.01, 0.1, 0.3, 1.5, 3 and 10 mg/kg. Of the roughly 52 patients in dose escalation, about 20 had hepatocellular carcinoma, some 15 had melanoma, 9 had renal cell carcinoma and 9 had head and neck cancer. The dose-escalation cohort was about 86% male with a mean age of about 60 years, ranging from 23 to 79. Prior anti-PD-1, anti-PD-L1 or anti-CTLA-4 therapy was permitted, and checkpoint inhibitors had been received by more than 35% of dose-escalation patients. Partial responses occurred in three dose-escalation patients, of whom one had hepatocellular carcinoma and two had cutaneous melanoma. Peripheral TCRbeta sequencing aimed to test whether ivuxolimab altered TCR sequence diversity and caused clonal T-cell expansion. The paper describes the monotherapy dose-escalation part (N ≈ 51 patients) of the phase I trial of ivuxolimab. General findings and caveats noted by the study authors: After ivuxolimab, more expanded clones were found on average in CD8+ T cells than in CD4+ T cells. Which antigens the clonally expanded peripheral T cells were specific for was not determined. At doses of 0.1 to 3.0 mg/kg, clonal expansion of both CD4+ and CD8+ T cells in blood was seen between baseline and week 6. Low levels of normalized T-cell clonal expansion were also seen in some nonresponding patients. Partial responders in the 0.1-3.0 mg/kg groups had among the lowest normalized peripheral clonal expansion, especially among CD8+ T cells.

Patients with autoimmune disease history or receiving systemic immunosuppression were excluded from the trial. Peripheral blood for TCR sequencing was collected from all dose cohorts at baseline, on cycle 4 day 1, and on cycle 7 day 1. Samples came from an open-label, multicenter, first-in-human phase I dose-escalation trial of ivuxolimab. Adults with locally advanced or metastatic melanoma, renal cell carcinoma, hepatocellular carcinoma or head and neck squamous cell carcinoma were enrolled in the trial. Before TCR sequencing, CD4+ T cells and CD8+ T cells were sorted from peripheral blood as separate populations. Inclusive of the bounding cysteine and phenylalanine, the CDR3 is 15 residues long. The DNA shown is the 45-base CDR3, in frame from base 1. On this clone: The antigen it recognizes is unknown. Base qualities were left out, and no much larger clone turns up one base away.

To sequence the TCRbeta CDR3 region, genomic DNA was isolated from the sorted cells. The immunoSEQ Assay was used to sequence the TCRbeta CDR3 regions. The source is immuneACCESS, and TCRdb retained only in-frame sequences with V and J called. Part of the clones is not carried over; for the studies checked, unresolved V genes explain less than half of this, and the remainder is unexplained. A total of tens of thousands of clones appear in this sample, approximately 85% of them only once. The ten largest clones represent about 16% of the sample. The starting material was CD4+ or CD8+ T cells sorted from blood, obtained in a trial of the OX40 agonist ivuxolimab. This receptor chain uses TRBV21-1 and TRBJ1-2. TRBV21-1 counts as a pseudogene. The source is an adult with an advanced solid tumor such as melanoma, head and neck, liver or kidney cancer. The DNA is as follows: TGTGCCAGCAGCATGGGGGAAGACGTTAACTATGGCTACACCTTC. The encoded protein is CASSMGEDVNYGYTF.